Listed below are T cell receptor beta chains from one sample, sequenced in a study of OX40 agonist ivuxolimab in advanced cancers. Data came from immunoSEQ multiplex PCR; TCRdb stores just in-frame clones and leaves some out. The sample yields tens of thousands of clones, about 85% seen once. The source material was CD4+ or CD8+ T cells sorted from blood, sampled in a trial of the OX40 agonist ivuxolimab. The receptors shown here come from an adult with an advanced solid tumor such as melanoma, head and neck, liver or kidney cancer. CDR3s include the opening cysteine and the closing phenylalanine or tryptophan. Each record gives: V gene, D gene, J gene, clone size, CDR3 DNA, CDR3 protein. A D gene is named only where the DNA matches it firmly. The listing skips clone size in some rows; elsewhere it reads once, few, many or a size class.

v_gene: TRBV10-3; d_gene: NA; j_gene: TRBJ1-6; abundance: once; CDR3nt: TGTGCCATCACGACGGGCAGTGATTCACCCCTCCACTTT; CDR3aa: CAITTGSDSPLHF
v_gene: TRBV6-5; d_gene: TRBD1; j_gene: TRBJ1-3; abundance: NA; CDR3nt: TGTGCCAGCAGTTTTAAATCCGGGACAGATGGAAACACCATATATTTT; CDR3aa: CASSFKSGTDGNTIYF
v_gene: TRBV28; d_gene: NA; j_gene: TRBJ1-4; abundance: NA; CDR3nt: TGTGCCAGCCGGGGAGGGAGGGAAAAACTGTTTTTT; CDR3aa: CASRGGREKLFF
v_gene: TRBV9; d_gene: TRBD2; j_gene: TRBJ2-3; abundance: NA; CDR3nt: TGTGCCAGCAGCGTCGGGGGGGTACGGGGCACAGATACGCAGTATTTT; CDR3aa: CASSVGGVRGTDTQYF
v_gene: TRBV5-6; d_gene: NA; j_gene: TRBJ2-1; abundance: NA; CDR3nt: TGTGCCAGCAGCTTGGAGCCGACAGGTCGCAATGAGCAGTTCTTC; CDR3aa: CASSLEPTGRNEQFF
v_gene: TRBV5-4; d_gene: TRBD1; j_gene: TRBJ2-7; abundance: NA; CDR3nt: TGTGCCAGCAGCCTACTCACCTCGACAGGGGGCAACGAGCAGTACTTC; CDR3aa: CASSLLTSTGGNEQYF
v_gene: TRBV28; d_gene: NA; j_gene: TRBJ2-7; abundance: NA; CDR3nt: TGTGCCAGCAGAAAAGACCGGGGGTTGCTGTACGAGCAGTACTTC; CDR3aa: CASRKDRGLLYEQYF
v_gene: TRBV19; d_gene: TRBD2; j_gene: TRBJ2-3; abundance: NA; CDR3nt: TGTGCCAGTAGTATAGATCAGGGCGGGGGGACAGATACGCAGTATTTT; CDR3aa: CASSIDQGGGTDTQYF
v_gene: TRBV28; d_gene: TRBD1; j_gene: TRBJ2-7; abundance: NA; CDR3nt: TGTGCCAGCAGAACAACGGACAGGGGGTCCTACGAGCAGTACTTC; CDR3aa: CASRTTDRGSYEQYF
v_gene: TRBV6-6; d_gene: NA; j_gene: TRBJ2-1; abundance: NA; CDR3nt: TGTGCCAGCAGAAAAACCGGAACCCCCGCCCATGAGCAGTTCTTC; CDR3aa: CASRKTGTPAHEQFF
v_gene: TRBV28; d_gene: TRBD2; j_gene: TRBJ2-1; abundance: once; CDR3nt: TGTGCCAGCAGTTCGCCCGGGACTAGCGTCTATGAGCAGTTCTTC; CDR3aa: CASSSPGTSVYEQFF
v_gene: TRBV10-2; d_gene: NA; j_gene: TRBJ2-3; abundance: NA; CDR3nt: TGCGCCAGCAGTGCGGCTAACTCTGGGCATACGCAGTATTTT; CDR3aa: CASSAANSGHTQYF
v_gene: TRBV10-3; d_gene: NA; j_gene: TRBJ1-2; abundance: NA; CDR3nt: TGTGCCATCAGTGAGTCCCGACAGGCCTCGAACTATGGCTACACCTTC; CDR3aa: CAISESRQASNYGYTF
v_gene: TRBV28; d_gene: NA; j_gene: TRBJ2-3; abundance: NA; CDR3nt: TGTGCCAGCAGTTTACCAGGACCACCTACGCAGTATTTT; CDR3aa: CASSLPGPPTQYF
v_gene: TRBV11-3; d_gene: NA; j_gene: TRBJ1-3; abundance: few; CDR3nt: TGTGCCAGCAGCTTAACCTATGGAAACACCATATATTTT; CDR3aa: CASSLTYGNTIYF
v_gene: TRBV7-3; d_gene: NA; j_gene: TRBJ2-2; abundance: NA; CDR3nt: TGTGCCAGCAGCTCACCCGGGACACGGAACACCGGGGAGCTGTTTTTT; CDR3aa: CASSSPGTRNTGELFF
v_gene: TRBV11-2; d_gene: NA; j_gene: TRBJ2-1; abundance: few; CDR3nt: TGTGCCAGCAGCTTAGGGACCTTCGGGCTAAACAATGAGCAGTTCTTC; CDR3aa: CASSLGTFGLNNEQFF
v_gene: TRBV7-3; d_gene: NA; j_gene: TRBJ2-2; abundance: NA; CDR3nt: TGTGCCAGCAGCTTAAATTCAGGGACCCCCGGGGAGCTGTTTTTT; CDR3aa: CASSLNSGTPGELFF
v_gene: TRBV7-2; d_gene: NA; j_gene: TRBJ2-1; abundance: NA; CDR3nt: TGTGCCAGCAGCTTCATAAGCTCCTACAATGAGCAGTTCTTC; CDR3aa: CASSFISSYNEQFF
v_gene: TRBV28; d_gene: NA; j_gene: TRBJ1-2; abundance: NA; CDR3nt: TGTGCCAGCAGTTTATGGGCAGGGTCCTATGGCTACACCTTC; CDR3aa: CASSLWAGSYGYTF
v_gene: TRBV10-3; d_gene: TRBD1; j_gene: TRBJ2-2; abundance: NA; CDR3nt: TGTGCCAGCGCGGACAGGACTGACACCGGGGAGCTGTTTTTT; CDR3aa: CASADRTDTGELFF
v_gene: TRBV5-1; d_gene: NA; j_gene: TRBJ1-1; abundance: NA; CDR3nt: TGCGCCAGCAGCTTGGCCTCAGGGGCAGCTGGGAACACTGAAGCTTTCTTT; CDR3aa: CASSLASGAAGNTEAFF
v_gene: TRBV27; d_gene: NA; j_gene: TRBJ2-3; abundance: NA; CDR3nt: TGTGCCAGCAGTTCTCGTCGGGAAGACAGCACAGATACGCAGTATTTT; CDR3aa: CASSSRREDSTDTQYF
v_gene: TRBV5-6; d_gene: NA; j_gene: TRBJ1-5; abundance: NA; CDR3nt: TGTGCCAGCAGCCGGACAGCCAATCAGCCCCAGCATTTT; CDR3aa: CASSRTANQPQHF
v_gene: TRBV6-5; d_gene: TRBD1; j_gene: TRBJ1-2; abundance: NA; CDR3nt: TGTGCCAGCAGCAGACAGGGGGCTCTCTATGGCTACACCTTC; CDR3aa: CASSRQGALYGYTF
v_gene: TRBV14; d_gene: NA; j_gene: TRBJ2-7; abundance: few; CDR3nt: TGTGCCAGCAGCCAAGAGCGAAAATCCTACGAGCAGTACTTC; CDR3aa: CASSQERKSYEQYF
v_gene: TRBV29-1; d_gene: TRBD2; j_gene: TRBJ2-2; abundance: NA; CDR3nt: TGCAGCGTAGATCGGGCGGGAGCCACCGGGGAGCTGTTTTTT; CDR3aa: CSVDRAGATGELFF
v_gene: TRBV2; d_gene: TRBD1; j_gene: TRBJ2-7; abundance: once; CDR3nt: TGTGCCAGCAGTGAATGGACAGGGAAACCCTACGAGCAGTACTTC; CDR3aa: CASSEWTGKPYEQYF
v_gene: TRBV6-5; d_gene: NA; j_gene: TRBJ2-1; abundance: NA; CDR3nt: TGTGCCAGCAGTTGGCAGGGCCGTAGCAATGAGCAGTTCTTC; CDR3aa: CASSWQGRSNEQFF
v_gene: TRBV11-2; d_gene: NA; j_gene: TRBJ2-7; abundance: NA; CDR3nt: TGTGCCAGCAGCTGGGGGGGGCAGGGCTCCTACGAGCAGTACTTC; CDR3aa: CASSWGGQGSYEQYF
v_gene: TRBV4-1; d_gene: NA; j_gene: TRBJ2-1; abundance: few; CDR3nt: TGCGCCAGCAGCCAAGTTAACATGGTGTCGTACAATGAGCAGTTCTTC; CDR3aa: CASSQVNMVSYNEQFF
v_gene: TRBV30; d_gene: TRBD1; j_gene: TRBJ1-4; abundance: NA; CDR3nt: TGTGCCTGGAGCCCGGGACAGGGGAATGAAAAACTGTTTTTT; CDR3aa: CAWSPGQGNEKLFF
v_gene: TRBV10-3; d_gene: NA; j_gene: TRBJ1-2; abundance: NA; CDR3nt: TGTGCCATCAGAGGGACGGAATATGTTAACTATGGCTACACCTTC; CDR3aa: CAIRGTEYVNYGYTF
v_gene: TRBV27; d_gene: NA; j_gene: TRBJ1-1; abundance: NA; CDR3nt: TGTGCCAGCACAGGGGCAGGGGCCTCCCGCACTGAAGCTTTCTTT; CDR3aa: CASTGAGASRTEAFF
v_gene: TRBV7-9; d_gene: TRBD2; j_gene: TRBJ2-7; abundance: once; CDR3nt: TGTGCCAGCAGATCCGAGCGGGGGGAGCTCTCCTACGAGCAGTACTTC; CDR3aa: CASRSERGELSYEQYF
v_gene: TRBV19; d_gene: NA; j_gene: TRBJ1-5; abundance: NA; CDR3nt: TGTGCCAGCCACGCGGGCAGGGGAAACAATCAGCCCCAGCATTTT; CDR3aa: CASHAGRGNNQPQHF
v_gene: TRBV19; d_gene: NA; j_gene: TRBJ2-6; abundance: NA; CDR3nt: TGTGCCAGTAGTACGGGACGCCGCTCTGGGGCCAACGTCCTGACTTTC; CDR3aa: CASSTGRRSGANVLTF
v_gene: TRBV7-8; d_gene: TRBD1; j_gene: TRBJ2-2; abundance: NA; CDR3nt: TGTGCCAGCAGCCGAGCCGGGACAGGGGGCGGGGAGCTGTTTTTT; CDR3aa: CASSRAGTGGGELFF
v_gene: TRBV4-1; d_gene: TRBD1; j_gene: TRBJ1-1; abundance: NA; CDR3nt: TGCGCCAGCAGCCAGACATCACCGGACAGGGGATTCACTGAAGCTTTCTTT; CDR3aa: CASSQTSPDRGFTEAFF
v_gene: TRBV2; d_gene: TRBD1; j_gene: TRBJ1-2; abundance: NA; CDR3nt: TGTGCCAGCAGTGGACAGGGCGCTGGCTACACCTTC; CDR3aa: CASSGQGAGYTF
v_gene: TRBV30; d_gene: TRBD1; j_gene: TRBJ1-2; abundance: few; CDR3nt: TGTGCCTGGACCCCGGGACAGGGTGCCCCCTACACCTTC; CDR3aa: CAWTPGQGAPYTF
v_gene: TRBV6-1; d_gene: NA; j_gene: TRBJ1-3; abundance: once; CDR3nt: TGTGCCAGCAGTCCCGGGGTCACCATATATTTT; CDR3aa: CASSPGVTIYF
v_gene: TRBV5-1; d_gene: NA; j_gene: TRBJ1-4; abundance: NA; CDR3nt: TGCGCCAGCAGCCCTGAGACAGGCGATCGGGAAAAACTGTTTTTT; CDR3aa: CASSPETGDREKLFF
v_gene: TRBV19; d_gene: TRBD1; j_gene: TRBJ1-5; abundance: NA; CDR3nt: TGTGCCAGTAGCGGAACAGGGGGGAATAGCAATCAGCCCCAGCATTTT; CDR3aa: CASSGTGGNSNQPQHF
v_gene: TRBV6-5; d_gene: NA; j_gene: TRBJ1-2; abundance: NA; CDR3nt: TGTGCCAGCACTACAGGACTGAGAGTGGGCTACACCTTC; CDR3aa: CASTTGLRVGYTF
v_gene: TRBV5-1; d_gene: TRBD2; j_gene: TRBJ2-5; abundance: NA; CDR3nt: TGCGCCAGCAGCCCCGGGACTAGGAGGGAGACCCAGTACTTC; CDR3aa: CASSPGTRRETQYF
v_gene: TRBV2; d_gene: NA; j_gene: TRBJ2-5; abundance: NA; CDR3nt: TGTGCCAGCAGTTACAGCCGAGGCAGGGGGGGAGAGACCCAGTACTTC; CDR3aa: CASSYSRGRGGETQYF